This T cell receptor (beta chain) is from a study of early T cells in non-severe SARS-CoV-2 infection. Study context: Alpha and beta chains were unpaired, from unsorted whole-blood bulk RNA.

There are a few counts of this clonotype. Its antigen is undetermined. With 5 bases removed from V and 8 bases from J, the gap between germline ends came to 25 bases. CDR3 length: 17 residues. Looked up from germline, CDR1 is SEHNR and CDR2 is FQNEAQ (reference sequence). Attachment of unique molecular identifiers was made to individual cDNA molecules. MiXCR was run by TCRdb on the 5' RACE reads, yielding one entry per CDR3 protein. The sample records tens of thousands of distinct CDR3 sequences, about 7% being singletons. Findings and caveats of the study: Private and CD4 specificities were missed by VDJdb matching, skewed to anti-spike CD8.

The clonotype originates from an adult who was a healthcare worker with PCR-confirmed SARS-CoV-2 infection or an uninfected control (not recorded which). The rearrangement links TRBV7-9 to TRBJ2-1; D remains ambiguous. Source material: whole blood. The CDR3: CASSLGPSRMGGDEQFF. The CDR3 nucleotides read TGTGCCAGCAGCCTAGGCCCCTCTCGTATGGGCGGCGATGAGCAGTTCTTC.